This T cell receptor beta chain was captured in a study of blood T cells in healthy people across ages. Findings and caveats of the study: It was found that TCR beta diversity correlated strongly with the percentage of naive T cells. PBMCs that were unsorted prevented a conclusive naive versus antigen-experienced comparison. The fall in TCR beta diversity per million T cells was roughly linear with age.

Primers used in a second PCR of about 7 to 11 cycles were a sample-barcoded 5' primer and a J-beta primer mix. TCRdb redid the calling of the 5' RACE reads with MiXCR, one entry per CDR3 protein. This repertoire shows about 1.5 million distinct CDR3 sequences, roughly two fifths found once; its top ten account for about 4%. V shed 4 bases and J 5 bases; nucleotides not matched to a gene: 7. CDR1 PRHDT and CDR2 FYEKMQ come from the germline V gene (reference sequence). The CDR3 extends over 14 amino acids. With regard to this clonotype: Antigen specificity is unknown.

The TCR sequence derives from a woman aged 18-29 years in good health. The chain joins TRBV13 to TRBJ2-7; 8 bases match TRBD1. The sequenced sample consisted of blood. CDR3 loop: CASSSRTGKDEQYF. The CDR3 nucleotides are TGTGCCAGCAGCTCCCGGACAGGGAAGGACGAGCAGTACTTC.